This T cell receptor beta chain was retrieved from a study of blood T cell repertoires in COVID-19. For the study at large: PBMCs, B-cell-depleted T cells, or T cells were the source of the cDNA or gDNA that made up the material.

Per the study methods: Researchers report that nucleated cell counts were estimated from reference gene primer amplification. This table comes from immunoSEQ multiplex PCR, and its TCRdb copy is limited to in-frame clones, with some not included. The V and J calls and clone size are taken from that table; D and trimming were inferred from the DNA. The sample lists approximately 350,000 clones, about 90% occurring once. The CDR3 loop spans 15 amino acids. Germline V gene sequence: CDR1 MNHEY, CDR2 SVGAGI. V lost 7 bases and J lost 0, with 16 bases in between. The participants were between about 18 and 95 years old and came from roughly 25 US areas. Before being deemed recovered, Cohort 3 donors had two negative PCRs, clearance, or symptom resolution.

This TCR came from a young woman who had recovered from COVID-19. The chain recombines TRBV6-5 with TRBJ2-7; possibly TRBD2 for D (5 bases). The sequencing input was PBMCs or T cells enriched from blood (not recorded which). CDR3 nucleotide sequence: TGTGCCAGCAAGTGGGGAGCGCCGAGCTCCTACGAGCAGTACTTC. Translated: CASKWGAPSSYEQYF.